The T cell receptor beta chain under discussion was sequenced for a study of cytomegalovirus exposure and HLA in healthy donors. General study results and limits: There were several of the most significant clusters that appeared linked to common viral pathogens in a later analysis. Across donors, most TCRs were seen rarely, yet some public ones were widespread. Most subjects had HLA-A and HLA-B alleles reportedly predicted accurately by TCR beta sequences. For presence/absence analyses, sequencing depth was assumed to be roughly uniform across donors.

CDR3 length equals 15 residues. The germline CDR1 and CDR2 sequences are SGHTA and FQGNSA. V was shortened by 5 bases and J by 4 bases, with 15 bases between the two germline ends. Vbeta (60) and Jbeta (13) primers were used in the PCR. Assay: immunoSEQ multiplex PCR; the TCRdb copy retains only in-frame clones and omits some. The repertoire holds 150,000 to 200,000 clones, with 75% to 85% as singletons. In regard to this clone: Its specificity is unknown.

The rearrangement joins TRBV7-2 to TRBJ1-5; no reliable D call. Sequencing was carried out using PBMCs. The sequence was obtained from a woman aged 30 to 39 in good health and CMV-seropositive. CDR3 nucleotides: TGTGCCAGCAGCCGCCTTACCCGGGGTAATCAGCCCCAGCATTTT. Encoded protein: CASSRLTRGNQPQHF.